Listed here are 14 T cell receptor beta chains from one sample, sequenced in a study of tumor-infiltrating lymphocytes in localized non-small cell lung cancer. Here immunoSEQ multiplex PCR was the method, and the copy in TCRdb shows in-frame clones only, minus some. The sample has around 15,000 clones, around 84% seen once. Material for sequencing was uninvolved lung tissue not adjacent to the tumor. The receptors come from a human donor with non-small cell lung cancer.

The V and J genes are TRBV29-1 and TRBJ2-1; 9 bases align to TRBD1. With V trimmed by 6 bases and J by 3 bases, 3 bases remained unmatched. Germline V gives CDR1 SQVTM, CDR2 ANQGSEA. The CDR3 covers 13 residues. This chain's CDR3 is CSVRDRDYNEQFF. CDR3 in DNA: TGCAGCGTCCGGGACAGGGACTACAATGAGCAGTTCTTC.

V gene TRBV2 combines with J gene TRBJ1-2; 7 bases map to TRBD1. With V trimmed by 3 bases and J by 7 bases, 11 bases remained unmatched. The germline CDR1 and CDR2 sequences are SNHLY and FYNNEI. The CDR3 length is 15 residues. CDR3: CASSDRQGLRGGYTF. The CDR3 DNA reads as TGTGCCAGCAGTGATAGACAGGGCCTACGAGGTGGCTACACCTTC. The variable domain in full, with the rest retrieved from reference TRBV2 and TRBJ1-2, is EPEVTQTPSHQVTQMGQEVILRCVPISNHLYFYWYRQILGQKVEFLVSFYNNEISEKSEIFDDQFSVERPDGSNFTLKIRSTKLEDSAMYFCASSDRQGLRGGYTFGSGTRLTVV.

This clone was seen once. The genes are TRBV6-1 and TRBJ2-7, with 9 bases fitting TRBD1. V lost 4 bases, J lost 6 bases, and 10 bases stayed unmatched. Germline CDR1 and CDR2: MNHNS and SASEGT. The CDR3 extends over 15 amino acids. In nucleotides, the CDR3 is TGTGCCAGCAGTGGGGTCGGGACAGGGTTCGGCGAGCAGTACTTC. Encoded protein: CASSGVGTGFGEQYF.

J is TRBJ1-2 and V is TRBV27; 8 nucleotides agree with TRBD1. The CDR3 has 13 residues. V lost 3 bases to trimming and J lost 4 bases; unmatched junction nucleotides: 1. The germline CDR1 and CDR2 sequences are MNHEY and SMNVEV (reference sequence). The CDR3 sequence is CASSFTGGYGYTF. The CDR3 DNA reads TGTGCCAGCAGTTTCACAGGGGGCTATGGCTACACCTTC.

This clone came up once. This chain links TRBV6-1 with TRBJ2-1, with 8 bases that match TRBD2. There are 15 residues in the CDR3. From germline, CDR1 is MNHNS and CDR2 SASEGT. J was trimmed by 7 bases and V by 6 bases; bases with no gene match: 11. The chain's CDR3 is CASSLFTSGGNEQFF. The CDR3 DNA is TGTGCCAGCAGCCTCTTCACTAGCGGAGGGAATGAGCAGTTCTTC.

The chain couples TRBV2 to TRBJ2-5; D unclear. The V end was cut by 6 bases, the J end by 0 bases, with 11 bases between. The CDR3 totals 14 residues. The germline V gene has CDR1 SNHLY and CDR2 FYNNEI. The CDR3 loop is CASSQETYQETQYF. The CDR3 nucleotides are TGTGCCAGCAGCCAGGAGACGTACCAAGAGACCCAGTACTTC.

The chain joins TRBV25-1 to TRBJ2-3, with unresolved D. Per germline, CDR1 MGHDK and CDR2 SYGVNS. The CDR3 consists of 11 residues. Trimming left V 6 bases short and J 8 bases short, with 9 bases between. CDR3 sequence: CASSIGSTQYF. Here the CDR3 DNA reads TGTGCCAGCAGCATTGGAAGTACGCAGTATTTT. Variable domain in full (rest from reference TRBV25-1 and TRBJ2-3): EADIYQTPRYLVIGTGKKITLECSQTMGHDKMYWYQQDPGMELHLIHYSYGVNSTEKGDLSSESTVSRIRTEHFPLTLESARPSHTSQYLCASSIGSTQYFGPGTRLTVL.

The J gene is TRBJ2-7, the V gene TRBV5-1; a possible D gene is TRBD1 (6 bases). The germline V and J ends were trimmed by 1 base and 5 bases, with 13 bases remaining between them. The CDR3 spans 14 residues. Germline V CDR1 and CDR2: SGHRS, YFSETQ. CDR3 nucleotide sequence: TGCGCCAGCAGCTTGATGGGTCGGGACAACGAGCAGTACTTC. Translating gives CASSLMGRDNEQYF.

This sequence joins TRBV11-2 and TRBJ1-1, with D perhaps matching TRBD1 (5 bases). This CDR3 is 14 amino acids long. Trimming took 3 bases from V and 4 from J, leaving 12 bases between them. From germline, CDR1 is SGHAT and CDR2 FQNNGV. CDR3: CASSLGVSFTEAFF. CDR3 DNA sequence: TGTGCCAGCAGCTTGGGGGTTAGTTTCACTGAAGCTTTCTTT.

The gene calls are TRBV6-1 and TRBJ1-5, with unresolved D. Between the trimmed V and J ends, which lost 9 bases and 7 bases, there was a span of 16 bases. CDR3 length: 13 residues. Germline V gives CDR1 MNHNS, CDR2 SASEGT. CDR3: CASMISPEQPQHF. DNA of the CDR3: TGTGCCAGTATGATCAGTCCGGAGCAGCCCCAGCATTTT.

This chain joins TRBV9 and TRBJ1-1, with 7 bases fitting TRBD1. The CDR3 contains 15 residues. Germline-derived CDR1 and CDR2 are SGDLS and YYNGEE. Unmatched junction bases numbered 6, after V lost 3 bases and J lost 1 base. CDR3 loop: CASSETRTGNTEAFF. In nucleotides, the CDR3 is TGTGCCAGCAGCGAGACTAGGACAGGGAACACTGAAGCTTTCTTT.

The CDR3 DNA follows: TGTGCCAGCAGCCCGGACAGTCAACAGCCCCAGCATTTT. It translates to CASSPDSQQPQHF. The chain links TRBV2 to TRBJ1-5; D is possibly TRBD1 (6 bases). There are 13 residues in the CDR3. From germline, CDR1 is SNHLY and CDR2 FYNNEI. V lost 6 bases to trimming and J lost 7 bases, with 13 bases between them.

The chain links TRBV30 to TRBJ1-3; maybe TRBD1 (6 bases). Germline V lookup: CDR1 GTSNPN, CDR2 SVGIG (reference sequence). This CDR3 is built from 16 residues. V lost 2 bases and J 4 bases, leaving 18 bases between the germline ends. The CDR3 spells CAWSYFQWGAGNTIYF. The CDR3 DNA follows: TGTGCCTGGAGTTACTTCCAGTGGGGGGCAGGAAACACCATATATTTT.

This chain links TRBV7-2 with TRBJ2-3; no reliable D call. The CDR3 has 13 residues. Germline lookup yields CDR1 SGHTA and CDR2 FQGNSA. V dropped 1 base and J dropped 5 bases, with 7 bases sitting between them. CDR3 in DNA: TGTGCCAGCAGCTTAGTTAGGGTAGATACGCAGTATTTT. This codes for CASSLVRVDTQYF.